The clone carrying this TCR beta chain was observed a single time. The sample comes from a study of blood T cell repertoires in COVID-19. V was clipped by 5 bases and J by 6 bases; unmatched bases: 9. Germline CDR1 reads MDHEN; CDR2 reads SYDVKM. The CDR3 is 15 amino acids. Source study methods: By means of reference gene primer amplification, nucleated cell counts were estimated. Some clones are missing from TCRdb's copy, which holds only in-frame ones; the method was immunoSEQ multiplex PCR. That table gives V, J and clone size, and the DNA gave D and trimming. The data hold about 270,000 clones, with around 89% observed a single time.

The clonotype comes from a woman in her fifties or sixties in a cohort exposed to, infected with or recovered from COVID-19 (not recorded which). Sequencing was carried out using PBMCs or T cells enriched from blood (not recorded which). J is TRBJ1-5 and V is TRBV28; 8 bases match TRBD1. The CDR3 DNA sequence: TGTGCCAGCAGTCGTATTACAGGGGGATCTCAGCCCCAGCATTTT. Protein product: CASSRITGGSQPQHF.